The entry that follows covers one T cell receptor beta chain sequence. Its antigen is not known. The record originates from a study of cytomegalovirus exposure and HLA in healthy donors. Germline CDR1 is MNHEY and CDR2 is SVGAGI. Trimming took 6 bases from V and 3 from J; bases not matched to a gene: 4. This CDR3 is built from 14 residues. With 60 Vbeta and 13 Jbeta primers, the PCR was carried out. Measured with immunoSEQ multiplex PCR; TCRdb has only the in-frame clones, and not every one. The sample contains about 130,000 clones, roughly 78% of which appear only once. Overall study findings and caveats: A later analysis reportedly found fewer N-insertions in an Asian-associated ancestry cluster than the approximately 670-donor mean. Among CMV-associated TCR beta chains, most appeared HLA-restricted in a later analysis.

This TCR came from a man aged 30-40 years in good health and CMV-seropositive. Sequenced material: PBMCs. The chain combines TRBV6-5 with TRBJ1-4, with 7 positions matching TRBD1. The CDR3 nucleotides read TGTGCCAGCAGCGCAGGGGGACCTAATGAAAAACTGTTTTTT. Protein: CASSAGGPNEKLFF.